The table lists the clone carrying this TCR beta chain with many counts. Amplification targeted TCR beta CDR3 regions from RNA transcripts. During a first-round RT-PCR of the TCR CDR3, the HTBI primer set was used. MiXCR was run by TCRdb on the multiplex PCR reads, yielding one entry per CDR3 protein. Among about 640,000 distinct CDR3 sequences, about 14% were seen once, and the ten largest hold under 15%. Germline V CDR1 and CDR2: MNHNS, SASEGT. Trimming stripped 1 base from V and 4 bases from J, with 13 bases between. The CDR3 is made up of 15 amino acids. The data derive from a study of T cells in Graves' hyperthyroidism and ophthalmopathy.

This receptor was taken from a woman between 45 and 65 years old with Graves' ophthalmopathy. J is TRBJ1-2 and V is TRBV6-1; a possible D gene is TRBD1 (6 bases). The sample comprised blood. The CDR3 coding sequence is TGTGCCAGCAGTGAAGGGTCCACAGGGTTCTATGGCTACACCTTC. This encodes CASSEGSTGFYGYTF.